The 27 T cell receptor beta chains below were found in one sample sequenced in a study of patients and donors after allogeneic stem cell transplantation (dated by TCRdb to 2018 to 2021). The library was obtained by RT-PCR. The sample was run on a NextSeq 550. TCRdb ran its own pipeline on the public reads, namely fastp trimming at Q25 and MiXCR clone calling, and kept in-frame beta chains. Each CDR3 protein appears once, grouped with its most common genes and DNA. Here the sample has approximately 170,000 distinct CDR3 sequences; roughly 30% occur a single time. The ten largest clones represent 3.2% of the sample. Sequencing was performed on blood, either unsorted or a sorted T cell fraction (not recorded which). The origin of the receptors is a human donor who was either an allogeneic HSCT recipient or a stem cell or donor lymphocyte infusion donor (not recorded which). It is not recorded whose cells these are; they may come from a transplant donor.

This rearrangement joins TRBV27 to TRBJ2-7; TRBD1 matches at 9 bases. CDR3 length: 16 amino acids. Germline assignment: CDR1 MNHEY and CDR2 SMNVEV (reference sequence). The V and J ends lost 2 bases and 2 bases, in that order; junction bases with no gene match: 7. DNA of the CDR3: TGTGCCAGCAGTTTACGGGCTTACAGGGGGCCCTACGAGCAGTACTTC. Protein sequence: CASSLRAYRGPYEQYF.

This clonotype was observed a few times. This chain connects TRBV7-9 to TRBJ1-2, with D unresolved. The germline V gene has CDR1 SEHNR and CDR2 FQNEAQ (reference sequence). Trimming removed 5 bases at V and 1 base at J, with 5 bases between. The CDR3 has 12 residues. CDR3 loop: CASSTNNYGYTF. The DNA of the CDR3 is TGTGCCAGCAGCACAAATAACTATGGCTACACCTTC.

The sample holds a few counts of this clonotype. CDR3 region: CASRPDRLRDYGYTF. The CDR3 region has the DNA TGTGCCAGCAGGCCGGACAGGTTGAGGGACTATGGCTACACCTTC. This rearrangement joins TRBV28 to TRBJ1-2; 7 nucleotides match TRBD1. After removal of 6 bases from V and 3 bases from J, the junction contained 10 bases not matched to a gene. Per germline, CDR1 MDHEN and CDR2 SYDVKM. The length of the CDR3 is 15 residues.

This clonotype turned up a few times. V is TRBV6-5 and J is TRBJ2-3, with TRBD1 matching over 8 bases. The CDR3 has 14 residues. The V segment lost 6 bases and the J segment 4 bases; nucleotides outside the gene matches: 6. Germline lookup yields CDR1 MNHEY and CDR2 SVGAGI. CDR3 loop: CASRARGPADTQYF. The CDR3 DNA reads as TGTGCCAGCAGGGCCAGGGGGCCGGCAGATACGCAGTATTTT.

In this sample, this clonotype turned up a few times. This CDR3 is CASSFGVSGNTIYF. CDR3 nucleotides: TGTGCCAGCAGTTTTGGGGTTTCTGGAAACACCATATATTTT. This chain links TRBV12-3 or TRBV12-4 with TRBJ1-3; D is undetermined. This CDR3 region has 14 residues. V lost 3 bases, J lost 1 base, and 7 bases lay in between.

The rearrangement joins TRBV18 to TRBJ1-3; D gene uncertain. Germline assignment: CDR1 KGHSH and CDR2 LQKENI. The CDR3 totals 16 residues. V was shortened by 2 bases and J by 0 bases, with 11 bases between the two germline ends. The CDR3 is CASSPFEVGSGNTIYF. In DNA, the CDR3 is TGTGCCAGCTCACCATTTGAAGTTGGCTCTGGAAACACCATATATTTT.

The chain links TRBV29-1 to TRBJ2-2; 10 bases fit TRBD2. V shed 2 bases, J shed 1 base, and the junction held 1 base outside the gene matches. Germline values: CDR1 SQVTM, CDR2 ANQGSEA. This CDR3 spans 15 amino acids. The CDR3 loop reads CSVEPSGRNTGELFF. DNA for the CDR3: TGCAGCGTTGAACCTAGCGGGAGGAACACCGGGGAGCTGTTTTTT.

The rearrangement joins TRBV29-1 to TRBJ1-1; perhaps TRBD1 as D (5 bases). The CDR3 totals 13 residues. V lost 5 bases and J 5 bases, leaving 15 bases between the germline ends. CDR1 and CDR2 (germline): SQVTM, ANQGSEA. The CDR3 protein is CSVTSGPGTEAFF. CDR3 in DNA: TGCAGCGTTACATCAGGGCCGGGGACTGAAGCTTTCTTT.

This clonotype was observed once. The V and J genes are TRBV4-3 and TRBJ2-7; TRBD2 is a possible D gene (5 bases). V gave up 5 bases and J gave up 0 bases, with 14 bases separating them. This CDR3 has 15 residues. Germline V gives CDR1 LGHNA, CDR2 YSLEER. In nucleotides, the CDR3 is TGCGCCAGCAGCGAACGGGATAAGGCCTCCTACGAGCAGTACTTC. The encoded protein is CASSERDKASYEQYF.

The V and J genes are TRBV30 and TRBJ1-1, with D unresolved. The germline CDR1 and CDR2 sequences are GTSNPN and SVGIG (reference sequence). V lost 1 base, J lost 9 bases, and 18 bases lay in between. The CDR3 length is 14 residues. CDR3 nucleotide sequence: TGTGCCTGGAGTGCGAGCGTGGCCCGGGCCAAAGCTTTCTTT. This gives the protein CAWSASVARAKAFF. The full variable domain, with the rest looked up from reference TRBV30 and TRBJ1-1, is SQTIHQWPATLVQPVGSPLSLECTVEGTSNPNLYWYRQAAGRGLQLLFYSVGIGQISSEVPQNLSASRPQDRQFILSSKKLLLSDSGFYLCAWSASVARAKAFFGQGTRLTVV.

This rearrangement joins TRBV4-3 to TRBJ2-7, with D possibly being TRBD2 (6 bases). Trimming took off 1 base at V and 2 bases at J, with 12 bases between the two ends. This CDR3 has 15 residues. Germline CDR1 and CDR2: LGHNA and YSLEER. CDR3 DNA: TGCGCCAGCAGCCAAGTCCCGGGACTCACCTACGAGCAGTACTTC. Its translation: CASSQVPGLTYEQYF.

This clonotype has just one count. The CDR3 nucleotides read TGTGCCAGCAGTTTTTGGGGGGGTGACAATGAGCAGTTCTTC. The encoded protein is CASSFWGGDNEQFF. The J gene is TRBJ2-1, the V gene TRBV12-3 or TRBV12-4, with 7 bases lining up with TRBD2. V lost 3 bases to trimming and J lost 5 bases; unmatched junction nucleotides: 4. CDR3 length: 14 residues.

The CDR3 region is CASSLNPIGQETQYF. In DNA, the CDR3 is TGTGCCAGCAGCTTAAATCCGATAGGACAAGAGACCCAGTACTTC. The V call is TRBV11-2, the J call TRBJ2-5; no clear D gene. This CDR3 is 15 amino acids long. Trimming took 2 bases from V and 2 from J, leaving 12 bases between them. Germline V CDR1 and CDR2: SGHAT, FQNNGV.

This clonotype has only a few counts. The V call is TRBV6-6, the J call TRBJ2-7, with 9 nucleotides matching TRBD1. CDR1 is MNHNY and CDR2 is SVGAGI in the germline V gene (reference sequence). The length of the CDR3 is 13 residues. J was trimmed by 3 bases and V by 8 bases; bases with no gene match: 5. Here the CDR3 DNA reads TGTGCCAGCCTGACGGGACAGGGCTACGAGCAGTACTTC. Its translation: CASLTGQGYEQYF.

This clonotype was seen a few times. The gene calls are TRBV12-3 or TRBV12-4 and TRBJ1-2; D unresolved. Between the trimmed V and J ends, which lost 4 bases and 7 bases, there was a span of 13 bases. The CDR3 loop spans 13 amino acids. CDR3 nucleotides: TGTGCCAGCAGTTCCACAGCTATAGGTGGCTACACCTTC. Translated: CASSSTAIGGYTF.

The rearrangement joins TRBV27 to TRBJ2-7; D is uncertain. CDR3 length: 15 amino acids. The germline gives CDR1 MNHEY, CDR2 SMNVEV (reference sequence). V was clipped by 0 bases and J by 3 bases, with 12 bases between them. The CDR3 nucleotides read TGTGCCAGCAGTTTATCGTCCCCTCGTATCTACGAGCAGTACTTC. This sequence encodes CASSLSSPRIYEQYF.

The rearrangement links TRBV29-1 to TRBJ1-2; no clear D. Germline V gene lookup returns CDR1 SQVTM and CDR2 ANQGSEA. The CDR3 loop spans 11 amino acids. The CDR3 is CSSSYLKGYTF. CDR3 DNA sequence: TGCAGTTCTTCTTACCTAAAGGGCTACACCTTC.

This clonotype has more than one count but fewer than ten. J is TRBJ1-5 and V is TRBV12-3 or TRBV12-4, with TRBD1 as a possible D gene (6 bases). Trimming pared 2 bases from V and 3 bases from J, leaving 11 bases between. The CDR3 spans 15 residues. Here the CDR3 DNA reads TGTGCCAGCAGTTTACAAGGACAGCTCAATCAGCCCCAGCATTTT. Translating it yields CASSLQGQLNQPQHF.

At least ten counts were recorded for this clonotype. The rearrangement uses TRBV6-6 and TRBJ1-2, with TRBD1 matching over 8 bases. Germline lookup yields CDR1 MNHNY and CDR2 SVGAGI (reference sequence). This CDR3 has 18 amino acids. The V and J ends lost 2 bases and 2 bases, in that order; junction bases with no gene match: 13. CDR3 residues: CASSYPAAGGPLNYGYTF. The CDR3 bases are TGTGCCAGCAGTTACCCGGCGGCAGGGGGCCCCTTAAACTATGGCTACACCTTC.

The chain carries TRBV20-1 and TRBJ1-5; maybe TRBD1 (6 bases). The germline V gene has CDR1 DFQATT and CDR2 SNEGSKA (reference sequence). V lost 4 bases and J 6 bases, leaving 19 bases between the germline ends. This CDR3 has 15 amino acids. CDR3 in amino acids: CSATPEQGRGQPQHF. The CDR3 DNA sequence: TGCAGTGCTACCCCCGAACAGGGAAGAGGTCAGCCCCAGCATTTT.

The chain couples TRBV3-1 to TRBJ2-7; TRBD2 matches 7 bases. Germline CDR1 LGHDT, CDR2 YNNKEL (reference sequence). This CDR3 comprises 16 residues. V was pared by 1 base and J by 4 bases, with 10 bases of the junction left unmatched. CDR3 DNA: TGTGCCAGCAGCCAAGGAGTGCGGGGGAGTTCGTACGAGCAGTACTTC. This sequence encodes CASSQGVRGSSYEQYF.

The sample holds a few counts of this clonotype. The CDR3 DNA reads as TGCAGCGTTGTAGTCAGGGAGGGAGGATCAGAGACCCAGTACTTC. Residues: CSVVVREGGSETQYF. This rearrangement joins TRBV29-1 to TRBJ2-5; 7 nucleotides align to TRBD2. J was trimmed by 4 bases and V by 4 bases; bases with no gene match: 12. Germline V gene sequence: CDR1 SQVTM, CDR2 ANQGSEA. This CDR3 is built from 15 residues.

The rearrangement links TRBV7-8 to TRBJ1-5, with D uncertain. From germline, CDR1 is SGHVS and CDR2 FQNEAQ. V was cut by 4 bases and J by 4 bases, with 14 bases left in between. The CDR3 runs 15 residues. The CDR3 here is CASSSLWGGNQPQHF. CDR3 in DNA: TGTGCCAGCAGCTCCCTCTGGGGAGGGAATCAGCCCCAGCATTTT.

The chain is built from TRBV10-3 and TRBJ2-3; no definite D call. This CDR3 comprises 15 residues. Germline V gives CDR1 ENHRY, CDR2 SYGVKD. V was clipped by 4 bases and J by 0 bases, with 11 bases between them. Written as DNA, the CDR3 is TGTGCCATCAGTGGAGCAAGCGCTAGCACAGATACGCAGTATTTT. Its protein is CAISGASASTDTQYF.

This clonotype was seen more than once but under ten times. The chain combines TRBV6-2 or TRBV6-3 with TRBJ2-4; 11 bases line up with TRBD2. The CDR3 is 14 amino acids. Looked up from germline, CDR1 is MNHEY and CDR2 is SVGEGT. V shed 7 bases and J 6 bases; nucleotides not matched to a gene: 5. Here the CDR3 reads CASTLGLAGNIQYF. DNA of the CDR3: TGTGCCAGCACCCTAGGACTAGCGGGAAACATTCAGTACTTC.

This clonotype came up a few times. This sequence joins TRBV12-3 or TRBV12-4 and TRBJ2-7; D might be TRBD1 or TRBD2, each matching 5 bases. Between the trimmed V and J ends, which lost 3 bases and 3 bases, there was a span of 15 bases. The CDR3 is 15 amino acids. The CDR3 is CASSFGTLRVYEQYF. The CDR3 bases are TGTGCCAGCAGTTTTGGGACCCTGAGGGTCTACGAGCAGTACTTC.

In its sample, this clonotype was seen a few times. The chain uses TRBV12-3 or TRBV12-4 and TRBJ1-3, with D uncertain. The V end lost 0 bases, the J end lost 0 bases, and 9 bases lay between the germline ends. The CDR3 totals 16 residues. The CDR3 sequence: CASSLASTSSGNTIYF. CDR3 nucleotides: TGTGCCAGCAGTTTAGCTTCAACCTCCTCTGGAAACACCATATATTTT.